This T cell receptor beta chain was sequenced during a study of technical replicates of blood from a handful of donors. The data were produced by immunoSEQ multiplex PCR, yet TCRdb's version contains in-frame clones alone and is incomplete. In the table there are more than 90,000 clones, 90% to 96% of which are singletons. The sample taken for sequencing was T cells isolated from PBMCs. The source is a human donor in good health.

The CDR3 DNA reads TGTGCCATCGGAGCGGGGGACTCCTACGAGCAGTACTTC. Translation gives CAIGAGDSYEQYF. This sequence joins TRBV10-3 and TRBJ2-7; 8 positions agree with TRBD2. This CDR3 region has 13 residues. Trimming cost V 8 bases and J 0 bases; bases outside gene matches: 3. Germline CDR1 reads ENHRY; CDR2 reads SYGVKD.